A selection of T cell receptor beta chains follows, all from one sample in a study of blood T cell repertoires in COVID-19. Some clones are missing from TCRdb's copy, which holds only in-frame ones; the method was immunoSEQ multiplex PCR. In the table there are 170,000 or so clones, over 75% of which are singletons. Sample: peripheral blood. The receptors shown here come from a man between 65 and 85 years old with active or convalescent COVID-19. CDR3s include the opening cysteine and the closing phenylalanine or tryptophan. Fields, in order: V gene, clone size, D gene, J gene, CDR3 protein. The D gene is left open where the match is weak. Only some rows state a clone size, as once, few, many or a class for expanded clones.

v_gene: TRBV5-4
abundance: NA
d_gene: NA
j_gene: TRBJ1-5
CDR3aa: CASSLYSSNQPQHF

v_gene: TRBV6-5
abundance: once
d_gene: NA
j_gene: TRBJ2-5
CDR3aa: CASKSLAAGEETQYF

v_gene: TRBV9
abundance: few
d_gene: NA
j_gene: TRBJ1-1
CDR3aa: CASSPIAYGGDVGTEAFF

v_gene: TRBV7-2
abundance: NA
d_gene: NA
j_gene: TRBJ2-1
CDR3aa: CASSPSSASYNEQFF

v_gene: TRBV27
abundance: NA
d_gene: NA
j_gene: TRBJ2-5
CDR3aa: CASSTPGLLTQYF

v_gene: TRBV25-1
abundance: few
d_gene: TRBD2
j_gene: TRBJ2-5
CDR3aa: CASSEWGGSETQYF

v_gene: TRBV5-4
abundance: NA
d_gene: TRBD1
j_gene: TRBJ1-1
CDR3aa: CASRPLTGEVTEAFF

v_gene: TRBV7-9
abundance: NA
d_gene: NA
j_gene: TRBJ1-4
CDR3aa: CASSRRGGSEKLFF

v_gene: TRBV12-3/TRBV12-4
abundance: NA
d_gene: NA
j_gene: TRBJ1-1
CDR3aa: CASSLVPGEAFF

v_gene: TRBV29-1
abundance: once
d_gene: TRBD1
j_gene: TRBJ2-5
CDR3aa: CSVDGTGGYQETQYF

v_gene: TRBV9
abundance: NA
d_gene: TRBD1
j_gene: TRBJ2-3
CDR3aa: CASSVATRTGGDTQYF

v_gene: TRBV3-1/TRBV3-2
abundance: NA
d_gene: NA
j_gene: TRBJ1-2
CDR3aa: CASSQGPAGGYTF

v_gene: TRBV7-2
abundance: NA
d_gene: TRBD2
j_gene: TRBJ2-5
CDR3aa: CASSYAGGQETQYF

v_gene: TRBV5-1
abundance: NA
d_gene: NA
j_gene: TRBJ2-7
CDR3aa: CASSWSIGYEQYF

v_gene: TRBV5-4
abundance: NA
d_gene: NA
j_gene: TRBJ2-5
CDR3aa: CASSDGRAVQETQYF

v_gene: TRBV5-1
abundance: once
d_gene: TRBD1
j_gene: TRBJ1-1
CDR3aa: CASSLGDSFGTEAFF

v_gene: TRBV7-6
abundance: NA
d_gene: NA
j_gene: TRBJ1-1
CDR3aa: CASSTGNTEAFF

v_gene: TRBV4-1
abundance: NA
d_gene: TRBD2
j_gene: TRBJ2-2
CDR3aa: CASSQDGGSIGGRDTGELFF

v_gene: TRBV19
abundance: NA
d_gene: TRBD2
j_gene: TRBJ2-1
CDR3aa: CASSTNRGGANYNEQFF

v_gene: TRBV6-2/TRBV6-3
abundance: NA
d_gene: TRBD1
j_gene: TRBJ2-3
CDR3aa: CASSTGTATDTQYF

v_gene: TRBV10-2
abundance: few
d_gene: NA
j_gene: TRBJ1-6
CDR3aa: CASSESGISPLHF

v_gene: TRBV12-3/TRBV12-4
abundance: NA
d_gene: NA
j_gene: TRBJ1-1
CDR3aa: CASSREANTEAFF

v_gene: TRBV11-3
abundance: few
d_gene: NA
j_gene: TRBJ2-7
CDR3aa: CASSLETEAEQYF

v_gene: TRBV4-2
abundance: NA
d_gene: NA
j_gene: TRBJ1-3
CDR3aa: CASSPHAGTFFGNTIYF

v_gene: TRBV10-3
abundance: NA
d_gene: NA
j_gene: TRBJ2-1
CDR3aa: CAISESSWTVYNEQFF

v_gene: TRBV19
abundance: NA
d_gene: TRBD1
j_gene: TRBJ1-5
CDR3aa: CASRPPTGQGQPQHF

v_gene: TRBV2
abundance: NA
d_gene: NA
j_gene: TRBJ1-1
CDR3aa: CASRLQMNTEAFF

v_gene: TRBV7-8
abundance: NA
d_gene: NA
j_gene: TRBJ2-4
CDR3aa: CASRGEGLAKNIQYF

v_gene: TRBV5-4
abundance: NA
d_gene: TRBD2
j_gene: TRBJ2-2
CDR3aa: CASSSSGGQNTGELFF

v_gene: TRBV27
abundance: once
d_gene: TRBD1
j_gene: TRBJ2-7
CDR3aa: CASSIRTGYEQYF

v_gene: TRBV4-3
abundance: NA
d_gene: NA
j_gene: TRBJ2-2
CDR3aa: CASSQTVSNTGELFF

v_gene: TRBV27
abundance: NA
d_gene: TRBD1
j_gene: TRBJ1-6
CDR3aa: CASSLGTGGSNSPLHF

v_gene: TRBV18
abundance: NA
d_gene: TRBD2
j_gene: TRBJ2-3
CDR3aa: CASSLGLAGPDTQYF

v_gene: TRBV5-5
abundance: NA
d_gene: TRBD2
j_gene: TRBJ2-2
CDR3aa: CASSGIPRGGASGELFF

v_gene: TRBV18
abundance: medium-sized
d_gene: NA
j_gene: TRBJ1-6
CDR3aa: CASSQTGSNSPLHF

v_gene: TRBV18
abundance: NA
d_gene: NA
j_gene: TRBJ2-3
CDR3aa: CASSPGQDTQYF

v_gene: TRBV5-1
abundance: few
d_gene: NA
j_gene: TRBJ2-3
CDR3aa: CASSVAGGVRDTQYF

v_gene: TRBV6-5
abundance: NA
d_gene: NA
j_gene: TRBJ1-6
CDR3aa: CASSYILTARDSPLHF

v_gene: TRBV7-3
abundance: NA
d_gene: TRBD2
j_gene: TRBJ2-1
CDR3aa: CASSPDPSTSGRAYNEQFF

v_gene: TRBV29-1
abundance: NA
d_gene: NA
j_gene: TRBJ2-2
CDR3aa: CSVGHDRLNTGELFF

v_gene: TRBV19
abundance: NA
d_gene: NA
j_gene: TRBJ1-1
CDR3aa: CASRTFSTEAFF

v_gene: TRBV3-1/TRBV3-2
abundance: few
d_gene: TRBD2
j_gene: TRBJ2-3
CDR3aa: CASSRTSGDLDTQYF

v_gene: TRBV9
abundance: NA
d_gene: TRBD1
j_gene: TRBJ1-1
CDR3aa: CASSVAEGADAFF

v_gene: TRBV2
abundance: NA
d_gene: NA
j_gene: TRBJ1-2
CDR3aa: CASSERQVTGYTF

v_gene: TRBV7-9
abundance: NA
d_gene: NA
j_gene: TRBJ2-7
CDR3aa: CASSKHGSPHYEQYF

v_gene: TRBV10-1
abundance: NA
d_gene: NA
j_gene: TRBJ1-2
CDR3aa: CASSENSPYGYTF